The 29 T cell receptor beta chains below were found in one sample sequenced in a study of blood T cell repertoires in COVID-19. The assay was immunoSEQ multiplex PCR, and TCRdb's table has in-frame clones only and misses some. The sample holds a few hundred thousand clones, 86% seen once. The sequenced sample consisted of peripheral blood. The source is a woman aged 45 to 65 with acute or convalescent COVID-19.

This clone was found once. The CDR3 nucleotides read TGTGCCTGGAGCCGGGACTGGGGCGAACCAGAGACCCAGTACTTC. Protein product: CAWSRDWGEPETQYF. This rearrangement joins TRBV30 to TRBJ2-5; a possible D gene is TRBD2 (6 bases). The germline gives CDR1 GTSNPN, CDR2 SVGIG (reference sequence). CDR3 size: 15 residues. Trimming took 3 bases from V and 4 from J, leaving 18 bases between them.

J is TRBJ1-5 and V is TRBV5-8; tentative D call: TRBD1 (5 bases). This CDR3 comprises 15 residues. Germline-derived CDR1 and CDR2 are SGHTS and YDEGEE. V was cut by 1 base and J by 1 base, with 9 bases left in between. CDR3 region: CASSLIDRSNQPQHF. DNA of the CDR3: TGTGCCAGCAGCTTGATAGACAGAAGCAATCAGCCCCAGCATTTT.

The chain couples TRBV2 to TRBJ1-1; 9 bases map to TRBD1. The trim removed 0 bases at V and 12 bases at J, leaving 8 bases unmatched. The CDR3 extends over 14 amino acids. Germline V CDR1 and CDR2: SNHLY, FYNNEI. The CDR3 nucleotides read TGTGCCAGCAGTGAAGCTCGGGGGACAGGGTTGACTTTCTTT. Protein sequence: CASSEARGTGLTFF.

The V call is TRBV7-3, the J call TRBJ1-1; no clear D. Germline-derived CDR1 and CDR2 are SGHTA and FQGTGA. CDR3 length: 14 residues. Trimming cost V 2 bases and J 5 bases, with 12 bases left between them. For the CDR3, the DNA is TGTGCCAGCAGCTTAGGTCGCGGGTCGACTGAAGCTTTCTTT. Translated, it gives CASSLGRGSTEAFF.

This sequence joins TRBV11-2 and TRBJ2-7, with TRBD1 matching 7 bases. Losses at the gene ends were 5 bases for V and 3 bases for J; bases not matched to a gene: 4. The CDR3 is 13 residues long. CDR1 and CDR2 (germline): SGHAT, FQNNGV. CDR3 sequence: CASSMGQNYEQYF. CDR3 DNA sequence: TGTGCCAGCAGCATGGGACAGAACTACGAGCAGTACTTC.

As concerns this clone: Other nucleotide sequences from this sample produce the same CDR3. V and J are TRBV9 and TRBJ2-3; TRBD2 agrees at 11 bases. Trimming removed 0 bases from V and 3 bases from J; junction bases left unmatched: 3. The CDR3 consists of 16 residues. Germline V gives CDR1 SGDLS, CDR2 YYNGEE. CDR3 amino acids: CASSVAPSGRTDTQYF. The DNA of the CDR3 is TGTGCCAGCAGCGTAGCGCCTAGCGGGAGGACAGATACGCAGTATTTT. The complete variable domain, with remaining parts taken from reference TRBV9 and TRBJ2-3, reads DSGVTQTPKHLITATGQRVTLRCSPRSGDLSVYWYQQSLDQGLQFLIQYYNGEERAKGNILERFSAQQFPDLHSELNLSSLELGDSALYFCASSVAPSGRTDTQYFGPGTRLTVL.

The chain carries TRBV1 and TRBJ2-1; TRBD2, as called in the table, went unchecked against the DNA. TRBV1 is flagged as a pseudogene. The length of the CDR3 is 16 residues. DNA of the CDR3: TGCACCAGCAGCCAAGCAACTAGCGGGACTGATAATGAGCAGTTCTTC. This sequence encodes CTSSQATSGTDNEQFF.

V usage is TRBV18 and J usage is TRBJ1-5, with TRBD1 identical over 8 bases. Germline V gene lookup returns CDR1 KGHSH and CDR2 LQKENI. This CDR3 has 14 amino acids. V was pared by 8 bases and J by 5 bases, with 8 bases of the junction left unmatched. CDR3 protein: CASHGAGGYQPQHF. The CDR3 bases are TGTGCCAGCCACGGGGCAGGGGGCTATCAGCCCCAGCATTTT.

The V gene is TRBV29-1, the J gene TRBJ2-1; 7 nucleotides agree with TRBD2. This CDR3 comprises 15 residues. V lost 3 bases to trimming and J lost 0 bases; unmatched junction nucleotides: 5. CDR1 is SQVTM and CDR2 is ANQGSEA in the germline V gene. The CDR3 DNA is TGCAGCGTTGACGGCGGGAGAGTCTCCTACAATGAGCAGTTCTTC. Its protein product is CSVDGGRVSYNEQFF.

The CDR3 nucleotides are TGCGCCAGCAGGGACTCTAGCTTTGAGACCCAGTACTTC. It codes for CASRDSSFETQYF. This chain connects TRBV4-1 to TRBJ2-5, with a weak D call TRBD2 (5 bases). The V end was cut by 6 bases, the J end by 5 bases, with 13 bases between. The CDR3 totals 13 residues. The germline V gene encodes CDR1 MGHRA and CDR2 YSYEKL.

J is TRBJ2-3 and V is TRBV28; D gene unclear. CDR1 MDHEN and CDR2 SYDVKM come from the germline V gene. The CDR3 runs 11 residues. Trimming cost V 6 bases and J 3 bases, with 4 bases left between them. CDR3 DNA sequence: TGTGCCAGCAGGAGAACAGATACGCAGTATTTT. Encoded protein: CASRRTDTQYF.

This chain joins TRBV28 and TRBJ1-4; D perhaps matches TRBD1 (6 bases). V gave up 6 bases and J gave up 0 bases, with 11 bases separating them. Germline V gene sequence: CDR1 MDHEN, CDR2 SYDVKM. This CDR3 is built from 15 residues. CDR3 sequence reads: CASRERGTTNEKLFF. The CDR3 DNA is TGTGCCAGCAGGGAGAGGGGGACAACTAATGAAAAACTGTTTTTT.

This clone was found a few times. This rearrangement joins TRBV2 to TRBJ1-2; a weak D match, TRBD1 (5 bases). The germline CDR1 and CDR2 sequences are SNHLY and FYNNEI. Trimming cost V 2 bases and J 5 bases, with 9 bases left between them. The CDR3 runs to 13 residues. Here the CDR3 reads CASSELGLYGYTF. CDR3 nucleotides: TGTGCCAGCAGTGAATTGGGGCTTTATGGCTACACCTTC.

The V gene is TRBV5-1, the J gene TRBJ2-1, with D perhaps TRBD1 (6 bases). The V gene's germline CDR1 is SGHRS and CDR2 YFSETQ. V gave up 2 bases and J gave up 7 bases, with 16 bases separating them. The CDR3 contains 15 residues. The CDR3 DNA reads TGCGCCAGCAGCTTAGGCAGGGGACCGGAGAATGAGCAGTTCTTC. Translated, it gives CASSLGRGPENEQFF.

V gene TRBV5-8 combines with J gene TRBJ2-5, with 7 bases aligning to TRBD1. The CDR3 sequence is 14 residues long. Germline values: CDR1 SGHTS, CDR2 YDEGEE. With 4 bases clipped from V and 3 bases from J, the junction kept 6 bases outside the gene matches. The CDR3 reads CASSRKGQKETQYF. The CDR3 DNA reads as TGTGCCAGCAGCAGAAAGGGACAGAAAGAGACCCAGTACTTC.

The chain is built from TRBV7-9 and TRBJ1-2; 9 bases map to TRBD1. The CDR3 loop spans 14 amino acids. Germline lookup yields CDR1 SEHNR and CDR2 FQNEAQ (reference sequence). The V segment lost 3 bases and the J segment 8 bases; nucleotides outside the gene matches: 7. In DNA, the CDR3 is TGTGCCAGCAGCTTTGGACAGGGGCGAGGAGGCTACACCTTC. Protein: CASSFGQGRGGYTF.

The chain has TRBV5-4 and TRBJ2-5; D might be TRBD1 (6 bases). This CDR3 contains 14 residues. Trimming took off 1 base at V and 2 bases at J, with 9 bases between the two ends. Looked up from germline, CDR1 is SGHNT and CDR2 is YYREEE (reference sequence). CDR3 loop: CASSLSGAQETQYF. The CDR3 nucleotides are TGTGCCAGCAGCTTGTCAGGGGCTCAAGAGACCCAGTACTTC.

The chain is built from TRBV28 and TRBJ2-4; TRBD1 is a possible D gene (6 bases). Between the trimmed V and J ends, which lost 3 bases and 0 bases, there was a span of 12 bases. There are 16 residues in the CDR3. Per germline, CDR1 MDHEN and CDR2 SYDVKM. CDR3 DNA: TGTGCCAGCAGTTTTCAGGGGTTCCGAGCCAAAAACATTCAGTACTTC. Translated, it gives CASSFQGFRAKNIQYF.

V is TRBV6-4 and J is TRBJ2-1; 8 nucleotides line up with TRBD2. V lost 5 bases to trimming and J lost 1 base; unmatched junction nucleotides: 1. This CDR3 contains 14 residues. Germline V lookup: CDR1 MRHNA, CDR2 SNTAGT. The CDR3 sequence: CASSSGGSYNEQFF. The CDR3 nucleotides are TGTGCCAGCAGTAGCGGGGGTTCCTACAATGAGCAGTTCTTC.

The chain recombines TRBV21-1 with TRBJ1-5. TRBV21-1 is classified as a pseudogene. The CDR3 loop spans 14 amino acids. For the CDR3, the DNA is TGTGCCGGAGGGGGGGAATATAGCAATCAGCCCCAGCATTTT. It is translated as CAGGGEYSNQPQHF.

The chain is built from TRBV7-3 and TRBJ2-7; D call uncertain. Germline lookup yields CDR1 SGHTA and CDR2 FQGTGA. This CDR3 has 13 residues. Trimming pared 5 bases from V and 1 base from J, leaving 9 bases between. This CDR3 reads CASSHDLSYEQYF. The CDR3, as DNA: TGTGCCAGCAGCCACGACTTGTCCTACGAGCAGTACTTC.

This chain links TRBV27 with TRBJ1-2, with 9 bases lining up with TRBD1. In germline, CDR1 is MNHEY, CDR2 SMNVEV (reference sequence). The CDR3 is 15 residues long. After removal of 2 bases from V and 5 bases from J, the junction contained 6 bases not matched to a gene. CDR3: CASSLAQGARYGYTF. The CDR3 nucleotides are TGTGCCAGCAGTTTAGCACAGGGGGCAAGGTATGGCTACACCTTC.

The rearrangement joins TRBV2 to TRBJ1-5; TRBD1 might be the D (5 bases). Germline CDR1 SNHLY, CDR2 FYNNEI. CDR3 length: 14 residues. With 7 bases removed from V and 7 bases from J, the gap between germline ends came to 17 bases. CDR3 coding DNA: TGTGCCAGCACGCCATGGAGGGGAGGGCAGCCCCAGCATTTT. Protein product: CASTPWRGGQPQHF.

V gene TRBV2 combines with J gene TRBJ2-2, with 10 bases matching TRBD2. Trimming at V came to 6 bases and at J to 6 bases, leaving 7 bases not matched to a gene. Germline-derived CDR1 and CDR2 are SNHLY and FYNNEI. The CDR3 totals 15 residues. CDR3 in amino acids: CASRSLAGGAGELFF. The DNA for the CDR3 is TGTGCCAGCAGGAGCTTAGCGGGAGGTGCCGGGGAGCTGTTTTTT.

V gene TRBV28 combines with J gene TRBJ1-2; D may be TRBD1 (6 bases). Germline V gene sequence: CDR1 MDHEN, CDR2 SYDVKM. There are 13 residues in the CDR3. The V end was cut by 7 bases, the J end by 5 bases, with 14 bases between. CDR3 residues: CASTLRTEYGYTF. The DNA of the CDR3 is TGTGCCAGCACCCTGAGGACAGAATATGGCTACACCTTC.

The V call is TRBV6-5, the J call TRBJ1-2; no reliable D call. Trimming pared 7 bases from V and 4 bases from J, leaving 16 bases between. The CDR3 loop spans 14 amino acids. Germline assignment: CDR1 MNHEY and CDR2 SVGAGI. Here the CDR3 reads CASIGRGRSYGYTF. DNA for the CDR3: TGTGCCAGCATCGGGAGAGGAAGGAGCTATGGCTACACCTTC.

The V gene is TRBV13, the J gene TRBJ2-1; 7 bases are shared with TRBD2. After removal of 5 bases from V and 15 bases from J, the junction contained 10 bases not matched to a gene. The germline V gene encodes CDR1 PRHDT and CDR2 FYEKMQ (reference sequence). This CDR3 contains 12 residues. The CDR3 nucleotides are TGTGCCAGCAGCGCCGATGCGGGAGCCCCGTTCTTC. The encoded protein is CASSADAGAPFF. Using reference TRBV13 and TRBJ2-1 for the parts outside the CDR3, the full variable domain is AAGVIQSPRHLIKEKRETATLKCYPIPRHDTVYWYQQGPGQDPQFLISFYEKMQSDKGSIPDRFSAQQFSDYHSELNMSSLELGDSALYFCASSADAGAPFFGPGTRLTVL.

This clone occurred once. The rearrangement links TRBV5-1 to TRBJ1-1; 10 nucleotides align to TRBD1. Trimming took 3 bases from V and 7 from J; bases not matched to a gene: 3. The length of the CDR3 is 13 residues. The germline gives CDR1 SGHRS, CDR2 YFSETQ. CDR3 loop: CASSWGQGIEAFF. The CDR3 DNA sequence: TGCGCCAGCAGCTGGGGACAGGGGATTGAAGCTTTCTTT.

This clone was counted between two and nine times. The chain couples TRBV7-9 to TRBJ2-2; TRBD2 aligns across 8 bases. CDR3 length equals 17 residues. Germline V gene data show CDR1 as SEHNR and CDR2 as FQNEAQ (reference sequence). With V trimmed by 3 bases and J by 6 bases, 12 bases remained unmatched. The CDR3 DNA follows: TGTGCCAGCAGCTTCAATCGGGGACTAGGTCTCTCCGGGGAGCTGTTTTTT. It specifies CASSFNRGLGLSGELFF.